This entry features one T cell receptor (beta chain) sequence. Its antigen is unidentified. This specimen belongs to a study of T cell repertoires in cytomegalovirus infection. The study's findings and limits: People with CMV and the relevant HLA were identified by cumulative public TCR beta family frequency.

Germline V gene lookup returns CDR1 SEHNR and CDR2 FQNEAQ (reference sequence). CDR3 length: 17 amino acids. J gave up 5 bases and V 1 base, and 11 bases lay outside the gene matches. TCRdb processed the reads anew with MiXCR; each CDR3 protein has one entry. The table has fewer than 700,000 distinct CDR3 sequences, 24% seen once; the top ten hold around 7.6%. This TCR derives from a human donor in good health (CMV status not recorded). Some clones in this sample may be carry-over from other donors' samples. The chain is built from TRBV7-9 and TRBJ2-1, with 7 bases aligning to TRBD2. The source material was CD8+ T cells from PBMCs. The CDR3 DNA reads TGTGCCAGCAGCTTAGGCTCGAGGGAGCGGGACGACAATGAGCAGTTCTTC. It is translated as CASSLGSRERDDNEQFF. Looking up the rest from reference TRBV7-9 and TRBJ2-1 gives the full variable domain: DTGVSQNPRHKITKRGQNVTFRCDPISEHNRLYWYRQTLGQGPEFLTYFQNEAQLEKSRLLSDRFSAERPKGSFSTLEIQRTEQGDSAMYLCASSLGSRERDDNEQFFGPGTRLTVL.